Detailed here is one TCR beta chain. This entry is derived from a study of T cell changes during pregnancy in multiple sclerosis. V dropped 0 bases and J dropped 8; count of bases not matched to a gene: 3. CDR1 and CDR2 from the germline V gene are LGHNA and YNFKEQ. This CDR3 has 15 residues. Libraries were prepared by immunoSEQ multiplex PCR; TCRdb keeps only in-frame clonotypes and omits some of them. In the table there are about 93,000 clones, 92% of which are singletons. The TCR was taken from a female donor with multiple sclerosis, enrolled in a pregnancy study. Sequenced material: peripheral blood, taken after pregnancy. This sequence joins TRBV4-2 and TRBJ2-1; 11 bases are shared with TRBD2. CDR3 bases: TGTGCCAGCAGCCAAGAACTAGCGGGGGCTCATGAGCAGTTCTTC. It is translated as CASSQELAGAHEQFF.